This is a list of T cell receptor beta chains from one sample in a study of post-analysis software for immune sequencing data. Each CDR3 protein is one row after TCRdb ran MiXCR on the PCR reads. The sample contains about 210,000 distinct CDR3 sequences, approximately 29% of which appear only once. Material: blood. The receptors here all came from a girl aged 2-17 years with multiple sclerosis. The CDR3 runs from the conserved cysteine through the conserved F or W. Each record gives: D gene, J gene, V gene, clone size, CDR3 DNA, CDR3 protein. D genes are given only for firm matches. Where a row states a size, it is once, few, many or the class of an expanded clone; other rows omit it.

d_gene: NA; j_gene: TRBJ2-7; v_gene: TRBV20-1; abundance: NA; CDR3nt: TGCAGGACTACCAATACCTTCTACAATGAGCAGTACTTC; CDR3aa: CRTTNTFYNEQYF
d_gene: NA; j_gene: TRBJ1-5; v_gene: TRBV27; abundance: few; CDR3nt: TGTGCCAGCGGCGCGGGGGAGGATCAGCCCCAGCATTTT; CDR3aa: CASGAGEDQPQHF
d_gene: NA; j_gene: TRBJ2-5; v_gene: TRBV20-1; abundance: NA; CDR3nt: TGCAGTGCTCGTACTCCCCGCAGCCAAGAGACCCAGTACTTC; CDR3aa: CSARTPRSQETQYF
d_gene: TRBD1; j_gene: TRBJ1-2; v_gene: TRBV5-1; abundance: NA; CDR3nt: TGCGCCAGCAGCACCCGACAGGGGGCGGGCTATGGCTACACCTTC; CDR3aa: CASSTRQGAGYGYTF
d_gene: NA; j_gene: TRBJ1-1; v_gene: TRBV5-1; abundance: NA; CDR3nt: TGCGCCAGCAGCTTGGCCTCCATGAACACTGAAGCTTTCTTT; CDR3aa: CASSLASMNTEAFF
d_gene: TRBD2; j_gene: TRBJ2-7; v_gene: TRBV12-3/TRBV12-4; abundance: many; CDR3nt: TGTGCCAGCAGCCCCGGGGGGTGGAGGGCGACTTACTACGAGCAGTACTTC; CDR3aa: CASSPGGWRATYYEQYF
d_gene: TRBD1; j_gene: TRBJ1-2; v_gene: TRBV28; abundance: many; CDR3nt: TGTGCCAGCAGTTTACTGCGACAGGGGTTGGAGTCTCTCTACTATGGCTACACCTTC; CDR3aa: CASSLLRQGLESLYYGYTF
d_gene: NA; j_gene: TRBJ2-1; v_gene: TRBV3-1; abundance: NA; CDR3nt: TGTGCCAGCAGCCAAGGGGGACACAATGAGCAGTTCTTC; CDR3aa: CASSQGGHNEQFF
d_gene: NA; j_gene: TRBJ1-1; v_gene: TRBV2; abundance: few; CDR3nt: TGTGCCGGGTTATGGGGTACTGAAGCTTTCTTT; CDR3aa: CAGLWGTEAFF
d_gene: TRBD2; j_gene: TRBJ2-1; v_gene: TRBV20-1; abundance: many; CDR3nt: TGCAGTGCCCCGCCCGCGGGAGCTTGGAATGAGCAGTTCTTC; CDR3aa: CSAPPAGAWNEQFF
d_gene: TRBD1; j_gene: TRBJ2-7; v_gene: TRBV2; abundance: many; CDR3nt: TGTGCCAGCAGCGCTATGGGACAGGGGGCTGACGAGCAGTACTTC; CDR3aa: CASSAMGQGADEQYF
d_gene: NA; j_gene: TRBJ2-7; v_gene: TRBV29-1; abundance: many; CDR3nt: TGCAGCGTTGAAGCGGGCCGTCCCTACGAGCAGTACTTC; CDR3aa: CSVEAGRPYEQYF
d_gene: NA; j_gene: TRBJ2-1; v_gene: TRBV5-1; abundance: NA; CDR3nt: TGCGCCAGCAGCTTGAGAACGGGAGAATTCAATGAGCAGTTCTTC; CDR3aa: CASSLRTGEFNEQFF
d_gene: NA; j_gene: TRBJ2-7; v_gene: TRBV28; abundance: many; CDR3nt: TGTGCCAGCAGGGCGTGGGACGAGCAGTACTTC; CDR3aa: CASRAWDEQYF
d_gene: NA; j_gene: TRBJ2-2; v_gene: TRBV7-8; abundance: few; CDR3nt: TGTGCCAGCAGTCCGAGGCGGAACCCGAACACCGGGGAGCTGTTTTTT; CDR3aa: CASSPRRNPNTGELFF
d_gene: NA; j_gene: TRBJ1-2; v_gene: TRBV20-1; abundance: many; CDR3nt: TGCAGTGCTAGTGCCCCAGCGTCTAACTATGGCTACACCTTC; CDR3aa: CSASAPASNYGYTF
d_gene: NA; j_gene: TRBJ1-4; v_gene: TRBV6-5; abundance: NA; CDR3nt: TGTACCAGCAGGAGACCGAGGCCGAATGAAAAACTGTTTTTT; CDR3aa: CTSRRPRPNEKLFF
d_gene: TRBD2; j_gene: TRBJ2-5; v_gene: TRBV5-1; abundance: many; CDR3nt: TGCGCCAGCAGCTTTTACCTAGCGGGTGAAGAGACCCAGTACTTC; CDR3aa: CASSFYLAGEETQYF
d_gene: TRBD1; j_gene: TRBJ1-1; v_gene: TRBV10-3; abundance: NA; CDR3nt: TGTGCCATCAGCGCGACAGGGTCCGGTGAAGCTTTCTTT; CDR3aa: CAISATGSGEAFF
d_gene: NA; j_gene: TRBJ1-2; v_gene: TRBV3-1; abundance: NA; CDR3nt: TGTGCCAGCAGCCAAGTCGGGGAGGGAAAGCATGGCTACACCTTC; CDR3aa: CASSQVGEGKHGYTF